These 14 T cell receptor beta chains came from one sample sequenced in a study of OX40 agonist ivuxolimab in advanced cancers. Generated by immunoSEQ multiplex PCR, the TCRdb table keeps only in-frame clones and is missing some. The table shows tens of thousands of clones, with more than 75% occurring only once. The specimen was CD4+ or CD8+ T cells sorted from blood, collected in a trial of the OX40 agonist ivuxolimab. The receptors stem from an adult with an advanced solid tumor such as melanoma, head and neck, liver or kidney cancer.

CDR3 sequence (DNA): TGTGCCAGCAGCGCCGGGGCAGGGGAGGAGACCCAGTACTTC. Translated: CASSAGAGEETQYF. The chain has TRBV2 and TRBJ2-5; possible D gene TRBD1, 6 bases. CDR3 length equals 14 residues. Trimming took 6 bases from V and 5 from J, leaving 16 bases between them. The germline V gene has CDR1 SNHLY and CDR2 FYNNEI.

J is TRBJ2-3 and V is TRBV7-3; D tentatively fits TRBD1 or TRBD2 (5 bases each). The CDR3 has 14 amino acids. V lost 2 bases, J lost 1 base, and 7 bases lay in between. Per germline, CDR1 SGHTA and CDR2 FQGTGA. The CDR3 bases are TGTGCCAGCAGCTTAGGGACGGGCACAGATACGCAGTATTTT. Encoded protein: CASSLGTGTDTQYF.

The chain couples TRBV7-2 to TRBJ1-2; D unclear. Germline V gene data show CDR1 as SGHTA and CDR2 as FQGNSA. This CDR3 comprises 14 residues. V was pared by 5 bases and J by 0 bases, with 10 bases between. DNA for the CDR3: TGTGCCAGCAGCCCGATCCGAGCTAACTATGGCTACACCTTC. Encoded protein: CASSPIRANYGYTF. Based on the CDR3 plus reference TRBV7-2 and TRBJ1-2, the full variable domain is GAGVSQSPSNKVTEKGKDVELRCDPISGHTALYWYRQSLGQGLEFLIYFQGNSAPDKSGLPSDRFSAERTGGSVSTLTIQRTQQEDSAVYLCASSPIRANYGYTFGSGTRLTVV.

The sample holds one count of this clone. This chain links TRBV5-1 with TRBJ1-1; TRBD1 is a possible D gene (6 bases). The CDR3 is 15 amino acids. Germline V gives CDR1 SGHRS, CDR2 YFSETQ. Trimming took 4 bases from V and 3 from J, leaving 16 bases between them. This CDR3 reads CASSPSRGRDTEAFF. The CDR3 nucleotides read TGCGCCAGCAGCCCCTCAAGGGGGAGGGACACTGAAGCTTTCTTT.

J is TRBJ2-2 and V is TRBV6-1, with 7 bases that match TRBD1. The CDR3 length is 14 residues. With 4 bases clipped from V and 9 bases from J, the junction kept 8 bases outside the gene matches. Germline V gene sequence: CDR1 MNHNS, CDR2 SASEGT. The DNA of the CDR3 is TGTGCCAGCAGTGTCTCCAGGGGGTTGTGGGAGCTGTTTTTT. Protein sequence: CASSVSRGLWELFF.

This clone was detected only once. The chain is built from TRBV11-2 and TRBJ1-1; 7 positions match TRBD1. J lost 4 bases, V lost 5 bases, and 7 bases had no gene match. CDR3 size: 14 residues. The V gene's germline CDR1 is SGHAT and CDR2 FQNNGV. In nucleotides, the CDR3 is TGTGCCAGCAGCCCAACAGGGACAGCCACTGAAGCTTTCTTT. Translation gives CASSPTGTATEAFF. Combining the CDR3 with reference TRBV11-2 and TRBJ1-1 gives the whole variable domain EAGVAQSPRYKIIEKRQSVAFWCNPISGHATLYWYQQILGQGPKLLIQFQNNGVVDDSQLPKDRFSAERLKGVDSTLKIQPAKLEDSAVYLCASSPTGTATEAFFGQGTRLTVV.

This rearrangement joins TRBV28 to TRBJ1-4; D may be TRBD1 (5 bases). Between the trimmed V and J ends, which lost 3 bases and 7 bases, there was a span of 18 bases. The CDR3 contains 16 residues. The germline gives CDR1 MDHEN, CDR2 SYDVKM. The CDR3 protein is CASSFPIGGRVEKLFF. The CDR3 bases are TGTGCCAGCAGTTTCCCCATCGGGGGAAGGGTTGAAAAACTGTTTTTT.

The chain has TRBV18 and TRBJ2-2; maybe TRBD2 (5 bases). Trimming cost V 3 bases and J 7 bases, with 9 bases left between them. Germline CDR1 reads KGHSH; CDR2 reads LQKENI. CDR3 length equals 13 residues. CDR3 coding DNA: TGTGCCAGCTCACCTCAGAGGGACGGGGAGCTGTTTTTT. Its translation is CASSPQRDGELFF. The full variable domain, its missing parts supplied by reference TRBV18 and TRBJ2-2, is NAGVMQNPRHLVRRRGQEARLRCSPMKGHSHVYWYRQLPEEGLKFMVYLQKENIIDESGMPKERFSAEFPKEGPSILRIQQVVRGDSAAYFCASSPQRDGELFFGEGSRLTVL.

CDR3: CASSLVRGTGEYF. The DNA for the CDR3 is TGTGCCAGCAGCTTAGTTAGAGGGACAGGGGAGTACTTC. The rearrangement joins TRBV7-2 to TRBJ2-5; TRBD1 matches at 10 bases. CDR1 is SGHTA, CDR2 FQGNSA, per germline. The ends lost 1 base at V and 12 bases at J; junction bases unmatched: 5. The CDR3 covers 13 residues. The whole variable domain, remainder taken from reference TRBV7-2 and TRBJ2-5, is GAGVSQSPSNKVTEKGKDVELRCDPISGHTALYWYRQSLGQGLEFLIYFQGNSAPDKSGLPSDRFSAERTGGSVSTLTIQRTQQEDSAVYLCASSLVRGTGEYFGPGTRLLVL.

The V and J genes are TRBV5-1 and TRBJ2-3; D gene uncertain. V was shortened by 1 base and J by 2 bases, with 11 bases between the two germline ends. From germline, CDR1 is SGHRS and CDR2 YFSETQ. This CDR3 spans 15 amino acids. In DNA form, the CDR3 reads TGCGCCAGCAGCTTGTCCCAGAGTAACACAGATACGCAGTATTTT. Its translation: CASSLSQSNTDTQYF.

The DNA for the CDR3 is TGCAGCGCTCCCCTCACAGGGGAAGCTTTCTTT. It is translated as CSAPLTGEAFF. The rearrangement joins TRBV29-1 to TRBJ1-1; the D gene is possibly TRBD1 (6 bases). Germline V CDR1 and CDR2: SQVTM, ANQGSEA. Trimming stripped 7 bases from V and 8 bases from J, with 14 bases between. The CDR3 length is 11 residues.

The chain recombines TRBV5-1 with TRBJ1-1; TRBD1 might be the D (6 bases). Germline CDR1 SGHRS, CDR2 YFSETQ. Trimming shortened V by 4 bases and J by 8 bases, and 24 bases separated the two germline ends. The CDR3 runs 16 residues. This chain's CDR3 is CASSPLQGLVQGEAFF. The CDR3, as DNA: TGCGCCAGCAGCCCCCTACAGGGATTGGTTCAGGGGGAAGCTTTCTTT.

This clone came up once. V gene TRBV28 combines with J gene TRBJ1-2; a possible D gene is TRBD1 (5 bases). From germline, CDR1 is MDHEN and CDR2 SYDVKM. The CDR3 contains 18 residues. The germline V and J ends were trimmed by 7 bases and 5 bases, with 29 bases remaining between them. DNA for the CDR3: TGTGCCAGCATTCCCGAAGGGTACGACGGGACTTCCCGATATGGCTACACCTTC. Encoded protein: CASIPEGYDGTSRYGYTF.

V is TRBV5-1 and J is TRBJ2-1; the D gene is possibly TRBD2 (7 bases). Trimming removed 8 bases at V and 6 bases at J, with 33 bases between. Per germline, CDR1 SGHRS and CDR2 YFSETQ. The CDR3 is 19 residues long. In DNA form, the CDR3 reads TGCGCCAGTGTCCCCTGGACTAGTGGGGGCCCCGGCACGATCAATGAGCAGTTCTTC. This encodes CASVPWTSGGPGTINEQFF.